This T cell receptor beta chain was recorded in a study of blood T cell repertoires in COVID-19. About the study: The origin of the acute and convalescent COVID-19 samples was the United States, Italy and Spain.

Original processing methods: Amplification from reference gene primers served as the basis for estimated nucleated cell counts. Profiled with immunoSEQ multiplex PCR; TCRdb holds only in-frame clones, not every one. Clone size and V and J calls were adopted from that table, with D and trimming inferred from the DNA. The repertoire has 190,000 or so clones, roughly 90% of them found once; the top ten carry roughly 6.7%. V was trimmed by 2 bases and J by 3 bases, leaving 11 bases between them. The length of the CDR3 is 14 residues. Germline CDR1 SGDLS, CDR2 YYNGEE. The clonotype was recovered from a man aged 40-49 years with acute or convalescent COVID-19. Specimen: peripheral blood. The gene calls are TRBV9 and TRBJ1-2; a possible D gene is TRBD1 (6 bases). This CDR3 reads CASSVRDTYYGYTF. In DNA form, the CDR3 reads TGTGCCAGCAGCGTCCGGGACACGTACTATGGCTACACCTTC.